Following are 26 T cell receptor beta chains from one sample sequenced in a study of spatial heterogeneity in lung cancer. Time point described: sample taken at primary tumor resection. No cell sorting; template was whole RNA from tumor, lung tissue or PBMC. TCRdb called the 5' RACE reads again in MiXCR, with one record for every CDR3 protein. The sample has 20,000 to 25,000 distinct CDR3 sequences, about 3.3% seen once; the top ten hold less than 35%. The material was PBMCs, obtained at surgery. The receptors were sampled from a female donor with early-stage non-small cell lung cancer.

This clonotype occurred many times. This chain links TRBV4-1 with TRBJ2-5; the match to TRBD1 covers 9 bases. The CDR3 length is 14 residues. Germline values: CDR1 MGHRA, CDR2 YSYEKL. V lost 2 bases, J lost 3 bases, and 1 base stayed unmatched. In nucleotides, the CDR3 is TGCGCCAGCAGCCAAAGGACAGGGGAAGAGACCCAGTACTTC. This gives the protein CASSQRTGEETQYF.

The sample holds many counts of this clonotype. The chain uses TRBV19 and TRBJ1-2; D uncertain. Germline V gene lookup returns CDR1 LNHDA and CDR2 SQIVND (reference sequence). With 6 bases removed from V and 5 bases from J, the gap between germline ends came to 16 bases. The CDR3 runs 14 residues. The CDR3 nucleotides read TGTGCCAGTAGCCCGGCAGGTAGTGGGTATGGCTACACCTTC. Amino acid sequence: CASSPAGSGYGYTF. The full variable domain, completed using reference TRBV19 and TRBJ1-2, is DGGITQSPKYLFRKEGQNVTLSCEQNLNHDAMYWYRQDPGQGLRLIYYSQIVNDFQKGDIAEGYSVSREKKESFPLTVTSAQKNPTAFYLCASSPAGSGYGYTFGSGTRLTVV.

This clonotype came up many times. This chain connects TRBV19 to TRBJ2-1, with D perhaps being TRBD1 or TRBD2 (5 bases each). This CDR3 contains 12 residues. CDR1 is LNHDA, CDR2 SQIVND, per germline (reference sequence). V shed 0 bases and J shed 9 bases, with 6 bases lying between them. This CDR3 is CASSIDGAEQFF. DNA for the CDR3: TGTGCCAGTAGTATAGACGGGGCTGAGCAGTTCTTC. The full variable domain, with the rest looked up from reference TRBV19 and TRBJ2-1, is DGGITQSPKYLFRKEGQNVTLSCEQNLNHDAMYWYRQDPGQGLRLIYYSQIVNDFQKGDIAEGYSVSREKKESFPLTVTSAQKNPTAFYLCASSIDGAEQFFGPGTRLTVL.

This clonotype was counted many times. The chain has TRBV7-2 and TRBJ2-7; 10 bases match TRBD2. V trimming: 3 bases; J trimming: 5 bases; junction bases outside the gene matches: 7. The CDR3 runs to 15 residues. The germline V gene encodes CDR1 SGHTA and CDR2 FQGNSA. The CDR3 sequence is CASSFLSGRAHEQYF. As DNA, the CDR3 is TGTGCCAGCAGCTTCCTAAGCGGGAGGGCCCACGAGCAGTACTTC.

This clonotype was seen repeatedly, ten times or more. The chain links TRBV6-5 to TRBJ1-5; 10 positions agree with TRBD1. CDR1 is MNHEY, CDR2 SVGAGI, per germline. V trimming: 8 bases; J trimming: 0 bases; junction bases outside the gene matches: 7. The CDR3 is 16 amino acids. CDR3 sequence (DNA): TGTGCCAGCCGGCGGGGGACAGGGGATAGCAATCAGCCCCAGCATTTT. It specifies CASRRGTGDSNQPQHF.

This clonotype has ten or more counts. The chain recombines TRBV7-9 with TRBJ2-3, with 9 bases fitting TRBD1. This CDR3 spans 19 amino acids. The germline V gene has CDR1 SEHNR and CDR2 FQNEAQ (reference sequence). The ends lost 1 base at V and 9 bases at J; junction bases unmatched: 20. The CDR3 loop is CASSLDGRPGTGWGLTQYF. CDR3 coding DNA: TGTGCCAGCAGCTTAGACGGACGGCCCGGGACAGGGTGGGGATTAACGCAGTATTTT.

This clonotype was counted at least ten times. The chain has TRBV6-5 and TRBJ2-7; D ambiguous. Germline V lookup: CDR1 MNHEY, CDR2 SVGAGI. V dropped 2 bases and J dropped 3 bases, with 8 bases sitting between them. This CDR3 region has 13 residues. This CDR3 reads CASSYRPLYEQYF. The CDR3 bases are TGTGCCAGCAGTTACCGACCCCTCTACGAGCAGTACTTC.

This clonotype has a count of ten or more. V gene TRBV5-1 combines with J gene TRBJ2-5, with 14 bases aligning to TRBD2. Trimming removed 4 bases from V and 4 bases from J; junction bases left unmatched: 6. Germline assignment: CDR1 SGHRS and CDR2 YFSETQ. The CDR3 totals 16 residues. CDR3 residues: CASSSGTSGSAETQYF. The DNA for the CDR3 is TGCGCCAGCAGCAGCGGGACTAGCGGGAGTGCAGAGACCCAGTACTTC.

The sample holds many counts of this clonotype. This sequence joins TRBV5-1 and TRBJ2-2; the match to TRBD1 covers 7 bases. J was trimmed by 0 bases and V by 4 bases; bases with no gene match: 6. The length of the CDR3 is 16 residues. The germline V gene has CDR1 SGHRS and CDR2 YFSETQ. The CDR3 DNA is TGCGCCAGCAGCCAAAGGACAGGAACGAACACCGGGGAGCTGTTTTTT. The encoded protein is CASSQRTGTNTGELFF.

Ten or more counts support this clonotype. The gene calls are TRBV2 and TRBJ2-6; D may correspond to TRBD1 or TRBD2 (5 bases each). Trimming removed 7 bases from V and 3 bases from J, with 10 bases in between. The CDR3 covers 14 residues. Germline V lookup: CDR1 SNHLY, CDR2 FYNNEI. DNA for the CDR3: TGTGCCAGCACGAAGGGACGTGGGGCCAACGTCCTGACTTTC. The encoded protein is CASTKGRGANVLTF.

This clonotype was seen ten or more times. This chain uses TRBV3-1 with TRBJ1-5, with 7 bases matching TRBD1. The germline gives CDR1 LGHDT, CDR2 YNNKEL (reference sequence). The CDR3 is 15 residues long. Trimming cost V 6 bases and J 4 bases; bases outside gene matches: 9. The CDR3 sequence: CASSRQGGPNQPQHF. The CDR3 bases are TGTGCCAGCAGTCGACAGGGAGGGCCGAATCAGCCCCAGCATTTT.

This chain joins TRBV7-9 and TRBJ1-5; TRBD1 is a possible D gene (5 bases). V was clipped by 6 bases and J by 6 bases, with 9 bases between them. CDR3 length: 12 amino acids. Germline CDR1 SEHNR, CDR2 FQNEAQ (reference sequence). CDR3 nucleotide sequence: TGTGCCAGCAGTCAGGGTAGTCAGCCCCAGCATTTT. Translation: CASSQGSQPQHF.

The table lists this clonotype with many counts. The chain joins TRBV5-1 to TRBJ1-1; D is unresolved. This CDR3 contains 13 residues. V dropped 0 bases and J dropped 3 bases, with 6 bases sitting between them. From germline, CDR1 is SGHRS and CDR2 YFSETQ. Here the CDR3 reads CASSLGQYTEAFF. CDR3 in DNA: TGCGCCAGCAGCTTGGGCCAGTACACTGAAGCTTTCTTT.

This clonotype was detected many times. CDR3 nucleotide sequence: TGTGCCAGGTACGAGACAGATACGCAGTATTTT. It encodes CARYETDTQYF. The chain uses TRBV3-1 and TRBJ2-3, with D unresolved. Trimming removed 9 bases at V and 3 bases at J, with 7 bases between. CDR1 and CDR2 (germline): LGHDT, YNNKEL (reference sequence). This CDR3 region has 11 residues.

This clonotype was counted many times. The V call is TRBV12-3 or TRBV12-4, the J call TRBJ1-4; no definite D call. Trimming left V 8 bases short and J 8 bases short, with 15 bases between. The CDR3 spans 13 residues. CDR3 in DNA: TGTGCCAGCGGCAGAGGAGGGAGCGAAAAACTGTTTTTT. This translates into CASGRGGSEKLFF.

This clonotype was seen at least ten times. The chain is built from TRBV12-3 or TRBV12-4 and TRBJ2-3; weak D call: TRBD1 (6 bases). The CDR3 runs 15 residues. Trimming stripped 5 bases from V and 7 bases from J, with 19 bases between. The CDR3 DNA sequence: TGTGCCAGCAGTCGAGGACAGACCCAATCTCATACGCAGTATTTT. It codes for CASSRGQTQSHTQYF.

For this clonotype: This could be a read error, since a much larger clone is one nucleotide away. The rearrangement joins TRBV19 to TRBJ1-2; no definite D call. This CDR3 is built from 12 residues. Germline CDR1 LNHDA, CDR2 SQIVND (reference sequence). This chain's CDR3 is CASRTYDYGHTF. In nucleotides, the CDR3 is TGTGCCAGCCGGACGTACGACTATGGCCACACCTTC.

This clonotype has a count of ten or more. The V call is TRBV10-3, the J call TRBJ2-2; 11 bases map to TRBD2. There are 15 residues in the CDR3. CDR1 and CDR2 (germline): ENHRY, SYGVKD. Germline trimming cut 5 bases from V and 4 bases from J; bases unmatched to any gene: 3. The DNA for the CDR3 is TGTGCCATCAGTTCCGGGACTAGCGGCACCGGGGAGCTGTTTTTT. This gives the protein CAISSGTSGTGELFF.

This clonotype was seen at least ten times. The J gene is TRBJ1-1, the V gene TRBV3-1, with 7 bases that match TRBD1. Germline V gene lookup returns CDR1 LGHDT and CDR2 YNNKEL (reference sequence). The CDR3 has 17 amino acids. V dropped 1 base and J dropped 4; count of bases not matched to a gene: 12. The CDR3 coding sequence is TGTGCCAGCAGCCAAGTCCCCCAACAGGGGCGAGGCACTGAAGCTTTCTTT. This codes for CASSQVPQQGRGTEAFF.

Ten or more counts support this clonotype. The rearrangement links TRBV27 to TRBJ2-2; D unresolved. V shed 6 bases and J shed 6 bases, with 11 bases lying between them. The CDR3 is 13 amino acids. The germline gives CDR1 MNHEY, CDR2 SMNVEV (reference sequence). The CDR3 loop is CASSPNRAGELFF. In DNA, the CDR3 is TGTGCCAGCAGCCCAAATAGGGCCGGGGAGCTGTTTTTT.

Within the sample, this clonotype is hyperexpanded. V is TRBV3-1 and J is TRBJ2-3; 7 nucleotides line up with TRBD2. This CDR3 is 16 amino acids long. The germline V gene encodes CDR1 LGHDT and CDR2 YNNKEL (reference sequence). Unmatched junction bases numbered 13, after V lost 5 bases and J lost 5 bases. The DNA of the CDR3 is TGTGCCAGCAGCGCCCTGGGGGGAGGGCATGAAGATACGCAGTATTTT. Translation: CASSALGGGHEDTQYF.

In this sample, this clonotype turned up many times. The chain is built from TRBV4-1 and TRBJ1-5, with TRBD1 identical over 9 bases. The CDR3 runs 16 residues. Germline CDR1 and CDR2: MGHRA and YSYEKL. V shed 3 bases, J shed 0 bases, and the junction held 3 bases outside the gene matches. This CDR3 reads CASSQTGGYSNQPQHF. CDR3 coding DNA: TGCGCCAGCAGCCAGACAGGGGGATATAGCAATCAGCCCCAGCATTTT.

This clonotype occurred many times. The V call is TRBV20-1, the J call TRBJ2-2, with a weak D call TRBD2 (6 bases). CDR3 size: 16 residues. V was trimmed by 1 base and J by 4 bases, leaving 16 bases between them. The germline CDR1 and CDR2 sequences are DFQATT and SNEGSKA (reference sequence). This CDR3 reads CSARGSGRSSTGELFF. The CDR3 region has the DNA TGCAGTGCTAGAGGTAGCGGACGCTCCAGCACCGGGGAGCTGTTTTTT.

This clonotype was detected ten times or more. This chain joins TRBV29-1 and TRBJ1-2, with unresolved D. Trimming left V 3 bases short and J 4 bases short, with 3 bases between. CDR1 and CDR2 from the germline V gene are SQVTM and ANQGSEA. The CDR3 loop spans 10 amino acids. The CDR3 DNA reads TGCAGCGTTGATGGCTATGGCTACACCTTC. Its translation: CSVDGYGYTF.

There are a few counts of this clonotype. The J gene is TRBJ2-7, the V gene TRBV28; 12 bases match TRBD2. In germline, CDR1 is MDHEN, CDR2 SYDVKM. The trim removed 1 base at V and 0 bases at J, leaving 7 bases unmatched. This CDR3 region has 18 residues. Here the CDR3 reads CASSLFFASGRGSYEQYF. CDR3 coding DNA: TGTGCCAGCAGTTTATTCTTCGCTAGCGGGAGGGGCTCCTACGAGCAGTACTTC.

This clonotype was counted many times. J is TRBJ2-1 and V is TRBV20-1; D remains unclear. Germline V gene data show CDR1 as DFQATT and CDR2 as SNEGSKA (reference sequence). This CDR3 is 14 amino acids long. Trimming took off 5 bases at V and 6 bases at J, with 17 bases between the two ends. The CDR3 nucleotides read TGCAGTGCTCGCCGGAGTGATGGGTTCAATGAGCAGTTCTTC. Protein product: CSARRSDGFNEQFF.